Listed below are T cell receptor beta chains from one sample, sequenced in a study of blood T cells in healthy people across ages. TCRdb redid the calling of the 5' RACE reads with MiXCR, one entry per CDR3 protein. The data contain 1.5 million or so distinct CDR3 sequences, around 42% of them singletons. Sequencing used blood. These receptors all stem from a woman under 30 in good health. Each CDR3 is given with its conserved first and last residue. A D gene is named only where the DNA matches it firmly. Rows give clone size only sometimes, using once, few, many, or a class for an expanded clone.

size,V,D,J,DNA,CDR3
few,TRBV28,TRBD1,TRBJ2-5,TGTGCCAGCAGCGTAGGGGGCAGGGAAGAGACCCAGTACTTC,CASSVGGREETQYF
NA,TRBV27,NA,TRBJ2-7,TGTGCCAGCAGTTTTACAGGGTTGAACAACGAGCAGTACTTC,CASSFTGLNNEQYF
NA,TRBV2,TRBD1,TRBJ2-1,TGTGCCAGCAGTAGAGGCCCACAGGGGGCCGATGAGCAGTTCTTC,CASSRGPQGADEQFF
NA,TRBV10-3,NA,TRBJ2-7,TGTGCCATCAGTGAGTCGGGGACGGAGCCGATCGATGAGCAGTACTTC,CAISESGTEPIDEQYF
NA,TRBV7-9,TRBD1,TRBJ1-1,TGTGCCAGCACCCTAGACAGGGTCCCTGAAGCTTTCTTT,CASTLDRVPEAFF
NA,TRBV10-3,TRBD2,TRBJ2-1,TGTGCCATCAGTGAGTCGGCTAGCGGCGACAATGAGCAGTTCTTC,CAISESASGDNEQFF
NA,TRBV11-2,TRBD2,TRBJ2-1,TGTGCCAGCAGCCCCGGAGGGCTAGCGGTGGGCAATGAGCAGTTCTTC,CASSPGGLAVGNEQFF
once,TRBV28,TRBD2,TRBJ2-5,TGTGCCAGCAGTTTAGTCGTTAGCGGGAGGGGGGAGACCCAGTACTTC,CASSLVVSGRGETQYF
few,TRBV5-1,TRBD1,TRBJ1-2,TGCGCCAGCAGCCCGGGACAGGGATCATACTATGGCTACACCTTC,CASSPGQGSYYGYTF
NA,TRBV12-3/TRBV12-4,NA,TRBJ1-2,TGTGCCAGCAGTTTATCTACGGGCAAACCCTATGGCTACACCTTC,CASSLSTGKPYGYTF
few,TRBV4-1,TRBD1,TRBJ1-1,TGCGCCAGCAGCCAAACCCAGGGGGACGGAGCTTTCTTT,CASSQTQGDGAFF
few,TRBV12-3/TRBV12-4,NA,TRBJ2-7,TGTGCCAGCAGTTTGCCCGACTACAATGAGCAGTACTTC,CASSLPDYNEQYF
NA,TRBV20-1,NA,TRBJ2-1,TGCAGTGGGAAGAGCGGGTCCTACAATGAGCAGTTCTTC,CSGKSGSYNEQFF
once,TRBV3-1,NA,TRBJ1-2,TGTGCCAGCAGCCACGGGTTTGGCGCAGGGAATGGCTACACCTTC,CASSHGFGAGNGYTF
NA,TRBV16,NA,TRBJ2-4,TGTGCCAGCAGCCAATTTACGGCCGGGGACATTCAGTACTTC,CASSQFTAGDIQYF
NA,TRBV9,TRBD2,TRBJ2-2,TGTGCCAGCGGCTTTGGGACTAGCTCCGGGGAGCTGTTTTTT,CASGFGTSSGELFF
few,TRBV12-3/TRBV12-4,TRBD2,TRBJ2-1,TGTGCCAGCAGTTTATTTGGACTAGCGGGGGGAGGGTACAATGAGCAGTTCTTC,CASSLFGLAGGGYNEQFF
few,TRBV14,NA,TRBJ2-7,TGTGCCAGCAGCCCCCCCGGCGTGGGCCGGAGTTACGAGCAGTACTTC,CASSPPGVGRSYEQYF
NA,TRBV7-2,NA,TRBJ2-3,TGTGCCAGCAGCACCCTCCAGGGAGTATCAGATACGCAGTATTTT,CASSTLQGVSDTQYF
NA,TRBV2,NA,TRBJ1-4,TGTGCCAGCAGTAGCCACGTAGGGGAAACTGAAAAACTGTTTTTT,CASSSHVGETEKLFF
NA,TRBV20-1,TRBD1,TRBJ2-7,TGCAGTGCTAGATCTGACTACTGGACAGGGGGCTCCTACGAGCAGTACTTC,CSARSDYWTGGSYEQYF
NA,TRBV5-1,NA,TRBJ2-7,TGCGCCAGCAGCCGGACCCCTTCCGACTACGAGCAGTACTTC,CASSRTPSDYEQYF